This TCR beta chain derives from a study of cytomegalovirus exposure and HLA in healthy donors. Regarding the study as a whole: CMV antigen specificity of a few CMV-associated chains was confirmed in vitro.

V gave up 4 bases and J gave up 6 bases, with 11 bases separating them. CDR1 and CDR2 (germline): SGHNT, YYREEE (reference sequence). The CDR3 has 12 amino acids. Using immunoSEQ multiplex PCR, the repertoire was profiled, and TCRdb retains in-frame clones only, with some absent. The table includes some 200,000 clones, about 89% detected once. To note about this clone: Its matching antigen is unknown.

Among the roughly 120 subjects of the validation cohort, separate from the roughly 700-subject first cohort, were the donors. The chain recombines TRBV5-4 with TRBJ2-7, with a tentative D call TRBD2 (6 bases). Sequencing input: PBMCs. The receptor's source is a man aged 25-45 years in good health and CMV-seropositive. For the CDR3, the DNA is TGTGCCAGCAGCCCGGGACTGGGCGAGCAGTACTTC. Translation: CASSPGLGEQYF.